The T cell receptor (beta chain) under discussion was sequenced for a study of T cell responses to AZD1222 COVID-19 vaccine. The V gene lost 6 bases and the J gene lost 2 bases, with 14 bases spanning the gap. CDR1 MNHEY and CDR2 SVGAGI come from the germline V gene. The CDR3 extends over 15 amino acids. About this clone: The antigen is undetermined.

Whole-study results and caveats: Most donors were white British, females outnumbered males, and clonal diversity was possibly underestimated. An increase in Spike-specific TCR breadth and depth was observed after two AZD1222 doses.

Only in-frame clones appear in the TCRdb table, and some are missing; sequencing was by immunoSEQ multiplex PCR. The sample yields about 130,000 clones, roughly 92% seen once. Sequencing used peripheral blood, obtained 28 days after the second AZD1222 dose. The chain carries TRBV6-5 and TRBJ1-5; weak D call: TRBD1 (6 bases). This sequence originates from an adult who received the AZD1222 COVID-19 vaccine. In DNA form, the CDR3 reads TGTGCCAGCAGCCCCAGGGGAGGGGGCAATCAGCCCCAGCATTTT. Translated, it gives CASSPRGGGNQPQHF.